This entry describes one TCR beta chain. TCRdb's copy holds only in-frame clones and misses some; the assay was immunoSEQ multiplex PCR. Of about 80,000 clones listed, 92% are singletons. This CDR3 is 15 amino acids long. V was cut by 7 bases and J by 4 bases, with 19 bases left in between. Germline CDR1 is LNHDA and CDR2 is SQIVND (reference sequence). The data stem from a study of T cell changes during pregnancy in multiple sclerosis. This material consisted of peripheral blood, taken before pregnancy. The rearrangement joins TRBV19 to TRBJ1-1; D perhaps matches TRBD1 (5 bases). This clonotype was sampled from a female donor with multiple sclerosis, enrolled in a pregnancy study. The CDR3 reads CASTPLWGGGTEAFF. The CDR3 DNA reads TGTGCCAGTACCCCACTTTGGGGGGGTGGCACTGAAGCTTTCTTT.